The TCR beta chain described here comes from a study of blood T cell repertoires in COVID-19. Study-level background: Donors in the United States, Italy and Spain gave samples during acute or convalescent COVID-19.

In the original workflow: Amplifying reference gene primers gave estimates of nucleated cell counts. Some clones are missing from TCRdb's copy, which holds only in-frame ones; the method was immunoSEQ multiplex PCR. That table supplies the V and J calls and clone size; D and trimming were determined from the DNA. The sample comprises around 270,000 clones, 88% of which are singletons, and about 3.1% rests with the top ten. The CDR3 loop spans 16 amino acids. The germline V gene has CDR1 KGHSH and CDR2 LQKENI. Trimming took 2 bases from V and 5 from J; bases not matched to a gene: 8. The sequence was obtained from a woman aged 40 to 49 who had been exposed to COVID-19. The J gene is TRBJ1-5, the V gene TRBV18; 8 bases align to TRBD1. Sequencing was carried out using PBMCs or T cells enriched from blood (not recorded which). The CDR3 DNA reads as TGTGCCAGCTCACCAACAGGGGGAATGAGTTATCAGCCCCAGCATTTT. As protein: CASSPTGGMSYQPQHF.